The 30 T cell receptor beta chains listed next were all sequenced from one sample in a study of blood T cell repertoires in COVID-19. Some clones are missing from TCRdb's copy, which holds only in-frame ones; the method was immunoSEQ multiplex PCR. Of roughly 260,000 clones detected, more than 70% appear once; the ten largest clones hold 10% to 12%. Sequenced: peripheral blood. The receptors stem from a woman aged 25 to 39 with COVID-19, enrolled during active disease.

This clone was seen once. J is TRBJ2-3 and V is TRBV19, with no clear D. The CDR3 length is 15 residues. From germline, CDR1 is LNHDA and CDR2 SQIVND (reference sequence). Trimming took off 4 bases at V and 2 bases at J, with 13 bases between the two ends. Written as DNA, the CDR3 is TGTGCCAGTAGTACGAACAGAGACCCCACAGATACGCAGTATTTT. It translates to CASSTNRDPTDTQYF.

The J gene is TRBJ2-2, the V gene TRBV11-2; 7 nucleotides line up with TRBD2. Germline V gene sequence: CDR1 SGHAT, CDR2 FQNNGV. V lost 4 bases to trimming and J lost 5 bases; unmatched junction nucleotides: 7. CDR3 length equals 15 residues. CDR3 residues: CASSSRDYRTGELFF. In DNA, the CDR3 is TGTGCCAGCAGCTCAAGGGACTATAGGACCGGGGAGCTGTTTTTT.

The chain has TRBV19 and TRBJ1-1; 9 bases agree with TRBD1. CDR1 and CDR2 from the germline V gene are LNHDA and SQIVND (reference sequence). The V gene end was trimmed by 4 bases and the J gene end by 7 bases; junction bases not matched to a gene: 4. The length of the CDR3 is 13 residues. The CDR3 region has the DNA TGTGCCAGTAGTACCGACAGGGGGATTGAAGCTTTCTTT. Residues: CASSTDRGIEAFF.

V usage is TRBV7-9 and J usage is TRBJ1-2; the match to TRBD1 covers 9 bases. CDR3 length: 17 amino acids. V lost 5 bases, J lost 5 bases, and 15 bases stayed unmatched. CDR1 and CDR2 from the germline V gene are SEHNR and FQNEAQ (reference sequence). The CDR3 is CASSPSRPLGQGYGYTF. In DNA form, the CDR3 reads TGTGCCAGCAGCCCCAGCCGCCCGTTGGGACAGGGTTATGGCTACACCTTC.

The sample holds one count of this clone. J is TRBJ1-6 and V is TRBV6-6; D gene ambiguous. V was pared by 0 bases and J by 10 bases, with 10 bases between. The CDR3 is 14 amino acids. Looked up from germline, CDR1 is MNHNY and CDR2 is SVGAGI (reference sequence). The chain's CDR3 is CASSYSTGGSPLHF. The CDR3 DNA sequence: TGTGCCAGCAGTTACTCGACGGGTGGGTCACCCCTCCACTTT.

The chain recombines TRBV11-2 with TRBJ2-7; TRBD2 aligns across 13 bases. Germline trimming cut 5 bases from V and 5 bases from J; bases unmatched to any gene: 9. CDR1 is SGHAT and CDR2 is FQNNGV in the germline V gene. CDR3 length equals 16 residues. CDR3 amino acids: CASSLYIGLAGDEQYF. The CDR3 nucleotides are TGTGCCAGCAGCCTCTATATCGGACTAGCGGGAGACGAGCAGTACTTC.

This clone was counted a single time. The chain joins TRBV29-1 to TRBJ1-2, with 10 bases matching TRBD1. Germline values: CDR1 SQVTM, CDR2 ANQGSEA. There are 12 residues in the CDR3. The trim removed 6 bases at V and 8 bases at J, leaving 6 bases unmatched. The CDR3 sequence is CSVSDRGHGYTF. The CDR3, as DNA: TGCAGCGTCAGCGACAGGGGGCACGGCTACACCTTC.

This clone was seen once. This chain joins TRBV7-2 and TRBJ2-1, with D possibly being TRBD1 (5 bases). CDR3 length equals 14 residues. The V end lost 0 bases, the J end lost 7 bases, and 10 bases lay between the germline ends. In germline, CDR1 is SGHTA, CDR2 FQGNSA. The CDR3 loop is CASSLASGINEQFF. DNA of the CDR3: TGTGCCAGCAGCTTAGCGTCAGGGATAAATGAGCAGTTCTTC.

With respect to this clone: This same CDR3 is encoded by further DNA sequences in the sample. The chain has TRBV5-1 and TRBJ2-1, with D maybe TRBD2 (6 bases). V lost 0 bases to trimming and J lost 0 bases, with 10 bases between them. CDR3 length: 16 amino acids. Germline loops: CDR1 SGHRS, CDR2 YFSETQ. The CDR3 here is CASSLAGGSSYNEQFF. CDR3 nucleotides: TGCGCCAGCAGCTTGGCCGGGGGTAGCTCCTACAATGAGCAGTTCTTC.

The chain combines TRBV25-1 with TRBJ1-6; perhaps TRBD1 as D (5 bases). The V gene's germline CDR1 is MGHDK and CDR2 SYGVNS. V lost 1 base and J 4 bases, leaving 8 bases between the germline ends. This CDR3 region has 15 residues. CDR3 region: CASSESTGYNSPLHF. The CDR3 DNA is TGTGCCAGCAGTGAATCCACAGGATATAATTCACCCCTCCACTTT.

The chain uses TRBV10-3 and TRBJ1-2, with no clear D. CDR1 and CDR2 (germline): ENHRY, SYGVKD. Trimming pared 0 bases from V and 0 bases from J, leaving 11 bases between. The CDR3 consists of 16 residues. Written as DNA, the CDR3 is TGTGCCATCAGTGAGTCCATGACACCTTCTAACTATGGCTACACCTTC. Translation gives CAISESMTPSNYGYTF.

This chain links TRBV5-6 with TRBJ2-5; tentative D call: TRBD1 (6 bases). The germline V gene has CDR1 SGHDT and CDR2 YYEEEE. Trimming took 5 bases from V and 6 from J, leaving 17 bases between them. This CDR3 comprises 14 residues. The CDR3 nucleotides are TGTGCCAGCAGTTGGGTGGACAGAGGAAAGACCCAGTACTTC. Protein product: CASSWVDRGKTQYF.

This CDR3 is CASSWRTGGSYEQYF. The CDR3 DNA reads TGTGCCAGTTCGTGGCGGACAGGGGGGTCCTACGAGCAGTACTTC. This chain connects TRBV19 to TRBJ2-7; 10 bases agree with TRBD1. V was pared by 8 bases and J by 1 base, with 8 bases of the junction left unmatched. The CDR3 contains 15 residues. Germline V gene sequence: CDR1 LNHDA, CDR2 SQIVND (reference sequence).

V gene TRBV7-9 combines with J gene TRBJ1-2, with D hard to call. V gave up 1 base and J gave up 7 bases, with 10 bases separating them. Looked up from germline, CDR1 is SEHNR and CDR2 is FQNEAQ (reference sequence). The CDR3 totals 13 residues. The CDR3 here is CASSLGGSRGYTF. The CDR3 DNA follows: TGTGCCAGCAGCTTAGGAGGTAGCCGTGGCTACACCTTC.

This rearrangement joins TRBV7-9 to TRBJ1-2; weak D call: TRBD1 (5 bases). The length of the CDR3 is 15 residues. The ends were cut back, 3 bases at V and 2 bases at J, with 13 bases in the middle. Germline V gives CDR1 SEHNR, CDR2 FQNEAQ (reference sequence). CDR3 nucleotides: TGTGCCAGCAGCTTCGTCCAGGGTGAAAACTATGGCTACACCTTC. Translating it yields CASSFVQGENYGYTF.

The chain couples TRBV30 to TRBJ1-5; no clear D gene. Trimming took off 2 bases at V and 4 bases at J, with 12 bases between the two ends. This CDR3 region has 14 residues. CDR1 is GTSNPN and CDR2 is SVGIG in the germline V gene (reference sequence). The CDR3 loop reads CAWSIGGGNQPQHF. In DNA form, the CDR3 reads TGTGCCTGGAGTATTGGAGGAGGAAATCAGCCCCAGCATTTT.

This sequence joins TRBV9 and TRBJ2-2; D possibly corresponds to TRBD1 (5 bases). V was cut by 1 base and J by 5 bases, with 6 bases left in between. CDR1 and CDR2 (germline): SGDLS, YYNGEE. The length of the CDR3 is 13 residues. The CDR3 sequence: CASSVQGTGELFF. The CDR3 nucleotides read TGTGCCAGCAGCGTACAGGGAACCGGGGAGCTGTTTTTT.

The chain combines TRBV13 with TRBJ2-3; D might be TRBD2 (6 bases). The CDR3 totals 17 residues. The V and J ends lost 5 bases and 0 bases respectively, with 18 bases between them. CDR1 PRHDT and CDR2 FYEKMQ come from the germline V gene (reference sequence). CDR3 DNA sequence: TGTGCCAGCAGCCCGAGGGTAGGCCTAGCGAGCACAGATACGCAGTATTTT. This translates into CASSPRVGLASTDTQYF.

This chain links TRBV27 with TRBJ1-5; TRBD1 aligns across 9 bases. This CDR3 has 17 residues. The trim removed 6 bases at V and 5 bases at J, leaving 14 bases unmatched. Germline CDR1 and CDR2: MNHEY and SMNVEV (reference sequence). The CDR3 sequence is CASSKSGGQGPDQPQHF. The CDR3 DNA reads TGTGCCAGCAGCAAATCGGGGGGACAGGGCCCGGATCAGCCCCAGCATTTT.

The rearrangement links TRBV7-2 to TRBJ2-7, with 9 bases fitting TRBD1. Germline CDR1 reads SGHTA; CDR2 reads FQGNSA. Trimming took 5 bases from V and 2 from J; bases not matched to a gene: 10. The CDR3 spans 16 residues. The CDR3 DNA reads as TGTGCCAGCAGCCCTCACCGGGACAGGGCCCCCTACGAGCAGTACTTC. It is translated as CASSPHRDRAPYEQYF.

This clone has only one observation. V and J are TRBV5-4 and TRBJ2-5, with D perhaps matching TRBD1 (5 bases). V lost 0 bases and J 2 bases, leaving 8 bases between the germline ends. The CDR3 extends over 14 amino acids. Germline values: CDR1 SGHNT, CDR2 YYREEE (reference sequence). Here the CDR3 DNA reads TGTGCCAGCAGCTTGGAGGGGTCTCAAGAGACCCAGTACTTC. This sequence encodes CASSLEGSQETQYF.

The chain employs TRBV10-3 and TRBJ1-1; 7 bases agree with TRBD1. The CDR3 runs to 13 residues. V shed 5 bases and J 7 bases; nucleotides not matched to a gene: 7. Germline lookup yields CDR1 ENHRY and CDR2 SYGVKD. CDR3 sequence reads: CAISLTGADEAFF. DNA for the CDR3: TGTGCCATCAGTTTAACAGGGGCGGATGAAGCTTTCTTT.

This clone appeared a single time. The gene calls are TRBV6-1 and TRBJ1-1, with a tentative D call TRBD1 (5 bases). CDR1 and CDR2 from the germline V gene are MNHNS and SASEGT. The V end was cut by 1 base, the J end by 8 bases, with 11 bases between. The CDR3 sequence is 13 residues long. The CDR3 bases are TGTGCCAGCAGTGAAGAGGAGGGGTGGGAAGCTTTCTTT. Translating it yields CASSEEEGWEAFF.

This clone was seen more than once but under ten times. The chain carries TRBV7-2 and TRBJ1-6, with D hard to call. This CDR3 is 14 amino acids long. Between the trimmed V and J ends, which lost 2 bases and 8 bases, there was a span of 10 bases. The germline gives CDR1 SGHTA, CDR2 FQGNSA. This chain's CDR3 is CASSLQTRDSPLHF. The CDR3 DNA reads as TGTGCCAGCAGCTTACAAACTCGGGATTCACCCCTCCACTTT.

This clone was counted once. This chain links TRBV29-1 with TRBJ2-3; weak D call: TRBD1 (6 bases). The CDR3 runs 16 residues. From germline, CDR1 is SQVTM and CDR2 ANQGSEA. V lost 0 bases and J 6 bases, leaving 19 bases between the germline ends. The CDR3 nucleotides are TGCAGCGTTGAAGATCAGATCGCAGGGGCGAGGGATACGCAGTATTTT. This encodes CSVEDQIAGARDTQYF.

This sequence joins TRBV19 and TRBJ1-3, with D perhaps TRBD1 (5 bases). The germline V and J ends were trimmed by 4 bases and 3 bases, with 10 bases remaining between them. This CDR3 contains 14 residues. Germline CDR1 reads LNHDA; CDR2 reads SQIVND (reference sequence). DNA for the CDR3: TGTGCCAGTAGTACCATGCAGGGTGGAAACACCATATATTTT. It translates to CASSTMQGGNTIYF. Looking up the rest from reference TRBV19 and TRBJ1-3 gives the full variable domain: DGGITQSPKYLFRKEGQNVTLSCEQNLNHDAMYWYRQDPGQGLRLIYYSQIVNDFQKGDIAEGYSVSREKKESFPLTVTSAQKNPTAFYLCASSTMQGGNTIYFGEGSWLTVV.

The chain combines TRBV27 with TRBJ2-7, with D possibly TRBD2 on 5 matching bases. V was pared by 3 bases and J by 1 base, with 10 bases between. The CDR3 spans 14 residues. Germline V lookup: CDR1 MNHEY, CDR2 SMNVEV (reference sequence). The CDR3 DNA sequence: TGTGCCAGCAGTTTCTTGGCGGGTTCCTACGAGCAGTACTTC. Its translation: CASSFLAGSYEQYF.

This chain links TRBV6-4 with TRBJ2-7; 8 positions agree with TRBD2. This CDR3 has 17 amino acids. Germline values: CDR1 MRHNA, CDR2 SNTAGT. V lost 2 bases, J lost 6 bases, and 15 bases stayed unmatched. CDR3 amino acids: CASSDPTGPGGGCEQYF. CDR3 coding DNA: TGTGCCAGCAGTGACCCGACCGGGCCCGGGGGGGGTTGCGAGCAGTACTTC.

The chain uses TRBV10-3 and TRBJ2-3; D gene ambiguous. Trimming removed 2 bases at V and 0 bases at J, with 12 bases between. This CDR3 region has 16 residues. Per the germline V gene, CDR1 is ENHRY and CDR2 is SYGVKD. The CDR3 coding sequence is TGTGCCATCAGTGAGCCCCTTGACGGGAGCACAGATACGCAGTATTTT. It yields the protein CAISEPLDGSTDTQYF.

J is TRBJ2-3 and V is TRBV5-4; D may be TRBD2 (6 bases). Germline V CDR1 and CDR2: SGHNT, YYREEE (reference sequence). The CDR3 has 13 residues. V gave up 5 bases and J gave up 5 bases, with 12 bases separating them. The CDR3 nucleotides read TGTGCCAGCAGAAGCCCAGCGGGAGATACGCAGTATTTT. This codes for CASRSPAGDTQYF.